One and the same sample provided the 20 T cell receptor beta chains below, sequenced in a study of T cell responses to AZD1222 COVID-19 vaccine. The data were produced by immunoSEQ multiplex PCR, yet TCRdb's version contains in-frame clones alone and is incomplete. The repertoire consists of approximately 120,000 clones, with approximately 90% occurring once and the leading ten covering roughly 7.8%. Sequencing was performed on peripheral blood, taken on day 0 of AZD1222 vaccination. These receptors came from an adult in good health.

The J gene is TRBJ2-4, the V gene TRBV9; D perhaps matches TRBD1 (5 bases). The V and J ends lost 1 base and 4 bases respectively, with 12 bases between them. This CDR3 spans 15 amino acids. Germline V lookup: CDR1 SGDLS, CDR2 YYNGEE. The DNA of the CDR3 is TGTGCCAGCAGCGTATTACAGGCCTATAAAAACATTCAGTACTTC. Residues: CASSVLQAYKNIQYF.

The chain recombines TRBV7-8 with TRBJ2-1; 13 bases are a match to TRBD2. This CDR3 has 20 amino acids. After removal of 3 bases from V and 0 bases from J, the junction contained 11 bases not matched to a gene. Germline V gene sequence: CDR1 SGHVS, CDR2 FQNEAQ. The CDR3 region has the DNA TGTGCCAGCAGCTTTTCCGGGACTAGCGGGACCAAGAGCTCCTACAATGAGCAGTTCTTC. Its protein product is CASSFSGTSGTKSSYNEQFF.

CDR3 loop: CASSLERTGGYRGRPDTQYF. The CDR3 DNA follows: TGCGCCAGCAGCTTGGAAAGGACAGGGGGATACCGCGGGAGGCCAGATACGCAGTATTTT. The chain recombines TRBV5-1 with TRBJ2-3, with 10 nucleotides matching TRBD1. Germline V gives CDR1 SGHRS, CDR2 YFSETQ. Trimming cost V 0 bases and J 4 bases; bases outside gene matches: 17. This CDR3 has 20 amino acids.

The J gene is TRBJ1-2, the V gene TRBV20-1, with a possible D match to TRBD1 (5 bases). V lost 3 bases and J 8 bases, leaving 10 bases between the germline ends. CDR3 length equals 11 residues. From germline, CDR1 is DFQATT and CDR2 SNEGSKA (reference sequence). The CDR3 sequence is CSARRGVGYTF. CDR3 nucleotide sequence: TGCAGTGCTAGGAGAGGGGTCGGCTACACCTTC.

This sequence joins TRBV10-1 and TRBJ1-2; D ambiguous. The ends were cut back, 4 bases at V and 7 bases at J, with 13 bases in the middle. In germline, CDR1 is WNHNN, CDR2 SYGVQD (reference sequence). The CDR3 extends over 13 amino acids. The CDR3 region is CASSGSPTGGYTF. DNA for the CDR3: TGCGCCAGCAGTGGGTCGCCAACGGGTGGCTACACCTTC.

The DNA of the CDR3 is TGTGCCAGCAGCTTTGGGAACCAAGAGACCCAGTACTTC. The encoded protein is CASSFGNQETQYF. The rearrangement links TRBV5-6 to TRBJ2-5; D remains unclear. Per the germline V gene, CDR1 is SGHDT and CDR2 is YYEEEE. Trimming took off 2 bases at V and 0 bases at J, with 5 bases between the two ends. This CDR3 contains 13 residues.

The CDR3 is CASSAPAGGPRGELFF. The CDR3, as DNA: TGTGCCAGCAGCGCCCCAGCGGGAGGGCCGAGAGGGGAGCTGTTTTTT. The chain is built from TRBV9 and TRBJ2-2; 10 bases map to TRBD2. The CDR3 is made up of 16 amino acids. The junction had 10 bases not matched to a gene; V was cut back by 3 bases and J by 8 bases. Per germline, CDR1 SGDLS and CDR2 YYNGEE.

This clone was seen just once. V gene TRBV19 combines with J gene TRBJ2-7; D gene uncertain. V was cut by 1 base and J by 3 bases, with 13 bases left in between. CDR1 LNHDA and CDR2 SQIVND come from the germline V gene (reference sequence). The CDR3 extends over 15 amino acids. CDR3 DNA: TGTGCCAGTAGTATAGTGGGCAGCAACAGCTACGAGCAGTACTTC. Residues: CASSIVGSNSYEQYF.

CDR3 bases: TGCGCCAGCAGCCAGATCGGGGGAAACGAGCAGTACTTC. Translating it yields CASSQIGGNEQYF. The chain recombines TRBV5-1 with TRBJ2-7; D may be TRBD2 (6 bases). The V and J ends lost 4 bases and 5 bases respectively, with 13 bases between them. The germline V gene has CDR1 SGHRS and CDR2 YFSETQ. The CDR3 is 13 amino acids.

The count of this clone is one. This sequence joins TRBV28 and TRBJ2-7; the match to TRBD2 covers 14 bases. The V gene's germline CDR1 is MDHEN and CDR2 SYDVKM. With V trimmed by 2 bases and J by 3 bases, 3 bases remained unmatched. CDR3 length: 16 amino acids. The CDR3 bases are TGTGCCAGCAGTTTACTAGGGACTAGCGGGAGCTACGAGCAGTACTTC. This sequence encodes CASSLLGTSGSYEQYF.

This chain joins TRBV5-1 and TRBJ2-2; D might be TRBD1 (6 bases). The V end lost 4 bases, the J end lost 4 bases, and 11 bases lay between the germline ends. CDR3 length: 14 residues. The germline V gene encodes CDR1 SGHRS and CDR2 YFSETQ. The CDR3 region is CASSRNRATGELFF. CDR3 DNA: TGCGCCAGCAGCCGGAACAGGGCCACCGGGGAGCTGTTTTTT. Supplemented by reference TRBV5-1 and TRBJ2-2, the full variable domain reads KAGVTQTPRYLIKTRGQQVTLSCSPISGHRSVSWYQQTPGQGLQFLFEYFSETQRNKGNFPGRFSGRQFSNSRSEMNVSTLELGDSALYLCASSRNRATGELFFGEGSRLTVL.

This chain links TRBV25-1 with TRBJ2-1, with D perhaps being TRBD1 or TRBD2 (5 bases each). Per the germline V gene, CDR1 is MGHDK and CDR2 is SYGVNS. The CDR3 totals 15 residues. V shed 3 bases and J shed 7 bases, with 16 bases lying between them. The CDR3: CASSEPGYRNNEQFF. In DNA form, the CDR3 reads TGTGCCAGCAGTGAGCCGGGGTACAGGAATAATGAGCAGTTCTTC. Full variable domain (rest looked up from reference TRBV25-1 and TRBJ2-1): EADIYQTPRYLVIGTGKKITLECSQTMGHDKMYWYQQDPGMELHLIHYSYGVNSTEKGDLSSESTVSRIRTEHFPLTLESARPSHTSQYLCASSEPGYRNNEQFFGPGTRLTVL.

V usage is TRBV6-2 or TRBV6-3 and J usage is TRBJ2-7; D is ambiguous. Germline V gene lookup returns CDR1 MNHEY and CDR2 SVGEGT. V was clipped by 1 base and J by 1 base, with 14 bases between them. This CDR3 has 16 residues. The CDR3 DNA sequence: TGTGCCAGCAGTTACTTCGGTATCGGGCGGTCCTACGAGCAGTACTTC. Its protein is CASSYFGIGRSYEQYF.

This clone has just one count. The chain couples TRBV5-5 to TRBJ2-7; D is unclear. The ends were cut back, 0 bases at V and 4 bases at J, with 23 bases in the middle. CDR1 is SGHKS, CDR2 YYEKEE, per germline (reference sequence). The CDR3 length is 18 residues. CDR3 sequence: CASSLVSPYPNEGYEQYF. The CDR3 bases are TGTGCCAGCAGCTTGGTTAGTCCCTATCCAAACGAAGGTTACGAGCAGTACTTC.

This chain links TRBV11-2 with TRBJ2-1; D is undetermined. This CDR3 spans 13 amino acids. CDR1 is SGHAT, CDR2 FQNNGV, per germline. Trimming took 1 base from V and 4 from J, leaving 5 bases between them. The CDR3 loop reads CASSLARYNEQFF. The CDR3 region has the DNA TGTGCCAGCAGCTTAGCTAGATACAATGAGCAGTTCTTC.

V is TRBV11-3 and J is TRBJ2-7; D not resolved. From germline, CDR1 is SGHNT and CDR2 YENEEA. Trimming pared 4 bases from V and 4 bases from J, leaving 5 bases between. The CDR3 loop spans 11 amino acids. The DNA of the CDR3 is TGTGCCAGCAGCTCGGGTTACGAGCAGTACTTC. This encodes CASSSGYEQYF.

The chain joins TRBV19 to TRBJ2-3, with D possibly matching TRBD1 (6 bases). CDR3 size: 13 residues. Trimming took off 8 bases at V and 6 bases at J, with 15 bases between the two ends. CDR1 LNHDA and CDR2 SQIVND come from the germline V gene (reference sequence). The CDR3 loop reads CASRRGTGDTQYF. The CDR3 nucleotides are TGTGCCAGTCGTAGGGGGACGGGGGATACGCAGTATTTT. Drawing the rest from reference TRBV19 and TRBJ2-3, the complete variable domain is DGGITQSPKYLFRKEGQNVTLSCEQNLNHDAMYWYRQDPGQGLRLIYYSQIVNDFQKGDIAEGYSVSREKKESFPLTVTSAQKNPTAFYLCASRRGTGDTQYFGPGTRLTVL.

The genes are TRBV7-9 and TRBJ1-3; 7 bases map to TRBD1. Germline values: CDR1 SEHNR, CDR2 FQNEAQ (reference sequence). The CDR3 runs to 16 residues. Trimming took 5 bases from V and 0 from J; bases not matched to a gene: 7. CDR3 DNA: TGTGCCAGCAGCCCCTCGGGACAGTTCTCTGGAAACACCATATATTTT. It yields the protein CASSPSGQFSGNTIYF.

As DNA, the CDR3 is TGTGCCACCAGTGATCCCAGACAGGGGAGCAATCAGCCCCAGCATTTT. This encodes CATSDPRQGSNQPQHF. The genes are TRBV24-1 and TRBJ1-5; TRBD1 matches 8 bases. Germline trimming cut 3 bases from V and 1 base from J; bases unmatched to any gene: 4. The length of the CDR3 is 16 residues. CDR1 is KGHDR, CDR2 SFDVKD, per germline.

The chain joins TRBV19 to TRBJ2-2; a possible D gene is TRBD1 (5 bases). The V gene's germline CDR1 is LNHDA and CDR2 SQIVND (reference sequence). Trimming stripped 2 bases from V and 2 bases from J, with 9 bases between. CDR3 length equals 15 residues. The CDR3 DNA reads as TGTGCCAGTAGTATAAGGACACTCAACACCGGGGAGCTGTTTTTT. As protein: CASSIRTLNTGELFF.